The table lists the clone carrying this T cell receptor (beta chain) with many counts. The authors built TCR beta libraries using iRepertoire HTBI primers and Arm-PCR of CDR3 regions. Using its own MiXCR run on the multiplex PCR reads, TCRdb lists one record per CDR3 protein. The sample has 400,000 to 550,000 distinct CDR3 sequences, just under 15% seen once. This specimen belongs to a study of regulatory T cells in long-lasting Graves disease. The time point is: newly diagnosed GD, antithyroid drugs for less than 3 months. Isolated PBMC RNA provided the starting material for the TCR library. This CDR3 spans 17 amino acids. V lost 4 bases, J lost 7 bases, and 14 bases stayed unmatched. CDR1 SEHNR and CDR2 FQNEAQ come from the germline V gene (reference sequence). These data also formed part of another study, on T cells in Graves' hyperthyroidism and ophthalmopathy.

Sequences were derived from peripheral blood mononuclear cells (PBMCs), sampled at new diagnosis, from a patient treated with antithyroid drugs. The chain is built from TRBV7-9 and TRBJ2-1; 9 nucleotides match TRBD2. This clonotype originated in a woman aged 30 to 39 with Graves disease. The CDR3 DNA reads TGTGCCAGCAGCTGGGACTTAGCGGGAGCTCTAGGAAATGAGCAGTTCTTC. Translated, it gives CASSWDLAGALGNEQFF.